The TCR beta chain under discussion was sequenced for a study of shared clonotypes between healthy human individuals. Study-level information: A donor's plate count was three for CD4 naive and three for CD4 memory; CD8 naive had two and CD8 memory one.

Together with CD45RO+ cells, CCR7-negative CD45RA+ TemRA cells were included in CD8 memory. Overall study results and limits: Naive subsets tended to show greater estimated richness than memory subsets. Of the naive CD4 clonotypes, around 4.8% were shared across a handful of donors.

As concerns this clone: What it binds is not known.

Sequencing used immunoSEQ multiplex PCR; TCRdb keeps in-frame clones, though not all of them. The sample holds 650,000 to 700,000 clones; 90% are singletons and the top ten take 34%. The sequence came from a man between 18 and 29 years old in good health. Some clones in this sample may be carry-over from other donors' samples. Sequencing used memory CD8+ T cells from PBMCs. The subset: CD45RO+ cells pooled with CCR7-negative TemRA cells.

The CDR3: CASSLDRDSQETQYF. The CDR3 region has the DNA TGTGCCAGTAGTTTGGACCGGGACAGCCAAGAGACCCAGTACTTC. The chain combines TRBV19 with TRBJ2-5, with 7 bases identical to TRBD1. V shed 5 bases, J shed 1 base, and the junction held 7 bases outside the gene matches. Germline V gene lookup returns CDR1 LNHDA and CDR2 SQIVND (reference sequence). This CDR3 has 15 amino acids.